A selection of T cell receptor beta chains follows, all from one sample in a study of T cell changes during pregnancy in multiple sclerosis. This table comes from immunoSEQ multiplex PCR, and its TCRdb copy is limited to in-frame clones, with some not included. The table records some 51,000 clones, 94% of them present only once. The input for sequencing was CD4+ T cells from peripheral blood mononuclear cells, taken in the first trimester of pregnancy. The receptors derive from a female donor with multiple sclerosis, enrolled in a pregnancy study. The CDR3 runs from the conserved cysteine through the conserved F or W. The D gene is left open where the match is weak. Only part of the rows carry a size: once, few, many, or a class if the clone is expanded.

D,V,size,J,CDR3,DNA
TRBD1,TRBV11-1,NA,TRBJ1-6,CASSLNRGNNSPLHF,TGTGCCAGCAGCTTGAACAGGGGGAATAATTCACCCCTCCACTTT
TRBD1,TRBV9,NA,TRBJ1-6,CASSARQGENSPLHF,TGTGCCAGCAGCGCCCGACAGGGAGAAAATTCACCCCTCCACTTT
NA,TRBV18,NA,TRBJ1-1,CASSPHWNTEAFF,TGTGCCAGCTCACCTCACTGGAACACTGAAGCTTTCTTT
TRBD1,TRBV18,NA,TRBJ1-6,CASSPGQGLNSPLHF,TGTGCCAGCTCACCGGGACAGGGGTTAAATTCACCCCTCCACTTT
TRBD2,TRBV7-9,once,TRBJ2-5,CASSPESGARQETQYF,TGTGCCAGCAGCCCGGAGAGCGGGGCGAGACAAGAGACCCAGTACTTC
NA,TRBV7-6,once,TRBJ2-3,CASSPHYRDRTGREDTQYF,TGTGCCAGCAGCCCCCACTACCGAGACAGGACGGGGAGGGAGGATACGCAGTATTTT
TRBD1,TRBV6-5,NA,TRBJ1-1,CASSYSGGREEAFF,TGTGCCAGCAGTTACTCAGGGGGCAGGGAGGAAGCTTTCTTT
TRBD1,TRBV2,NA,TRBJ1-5,CASRGTGNQPQHF,TGTGCCAGCCGAGGGACAGGCAATCAGCCCCAGCATTTT
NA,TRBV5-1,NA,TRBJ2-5,CASSPGSQQETQYF,TGCGCCAGCTCACCCGGGTCCCAACAAGAGACCCAGTACTTC
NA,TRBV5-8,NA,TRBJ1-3,CASSPDSYSGNTIYF,TGTGCCAGCAGCCCGGACAGTTACTCTGGAAACACCATATATTTT
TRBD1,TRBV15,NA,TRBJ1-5,CATSSGQGSNQPQHF,TGTGCCACCAGCTCGGGACAGGGGAGCAATCAGCCCCAGCATTTT
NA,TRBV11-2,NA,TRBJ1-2,CASRLTGRGNYGYTF,TGTGCCAGCAGACTCACCGGGAGGGGTAACTATGGCTACACCTTC
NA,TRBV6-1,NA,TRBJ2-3,CASSEAAAQGTQYF,TGTGCCAGCAGTGAAGCGGCGGCGCAGGGGACGCAGTATTTT
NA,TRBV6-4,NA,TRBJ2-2,CASSSTGTGELFF,TGTGCCAGCAGTTCAACAGGAACCGGGGAGCTGTTTTTT
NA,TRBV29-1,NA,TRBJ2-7,CSVEDHRSEQYF,TGCAGCGTTGAAGACCATAGAAGCGAGCAGTACTTC
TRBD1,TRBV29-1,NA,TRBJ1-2,CSVVLPRADRAFGYTF,TGCAGCGTTGTTCTTCCCCGGGCGGACAGGGCGTTCGGCTACACCTTC
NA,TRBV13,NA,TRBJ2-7,CASSSASDRRFYEQYF,TGTGCCAGCAGCTCAGCTTCTGACAGGAGGTTCTACGAGCAGTACTTC
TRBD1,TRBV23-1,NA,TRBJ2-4,CASSAQTGISKNIQYF,TGCGCCAGCAGTGCCCAGACAGGGATCTCCAAAAACATTCAGTACTTC
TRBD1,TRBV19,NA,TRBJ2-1,CASSNRDRGYNEQFF,TGTGCCAGTAGTAACCGGGACAGGGGCTACAATGAGCAGTTCTTC
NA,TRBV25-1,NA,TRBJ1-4,CASSEPRATNEKLFF,TGTGCCAGCAGTGAACCCCGGGCAACTAATGAAAAACTGTTTTTT
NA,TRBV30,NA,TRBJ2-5,CAWKGRAETQYF,TGTGCCTGGAAGGGCAGGGCGGAGACCCAGTACTTC
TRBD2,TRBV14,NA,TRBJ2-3,CASSPRISSGVTSDTQYF,TGTGCCAGCAGCCCCAGAATCTCTAGCGGGGTTACATCAGATACGCAGTATTTT
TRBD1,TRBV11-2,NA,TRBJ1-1,CASSLAGGGGTEAFF,TGTGCCAGCAGCTTAGCAGGGGGCGGCGGCACTGAAGCTTTCTTT
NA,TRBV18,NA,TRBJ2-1,CASSPGASDNEQFF,TGTGCCAGCTCACCAGGGGCCTCTGACAATGAGCAGTTCTTC
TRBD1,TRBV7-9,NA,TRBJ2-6,CASSSGQLSGANVLTF,TGTGCCAGCAGCTCGGGACAGCTCTCTGGGGCCAACGTCCTGACTTTC
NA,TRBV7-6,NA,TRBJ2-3,CASSLRVSGAQDTQYF,TGTGCCAGCAGCCTAAGGGTCTCAGGGGCCCAAGATACGCAGTATTTT
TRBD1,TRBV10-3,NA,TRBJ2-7,CAISGRDRIYEQYF,TGTGCCATCAGTGGCCGGGACAGGATTTACGAGCAGTACTTC
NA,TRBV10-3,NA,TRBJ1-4,CAISASVSKSEKLFF,TGTGCCATCAGTGCTAGTGTCAGCAAAAGTGAAAAACTGTTTTTT
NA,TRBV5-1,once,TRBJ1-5,CASSLTGYSNQPQHF,TGCGCCAGCAGTTTAACAGGGTATAGCAATCAGCCCCAGCATTTT
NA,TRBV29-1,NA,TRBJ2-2,CSVATGNTGELFF,TGCAGCGTCGCGACAGGTAACACCGGGGAGCTGTTTTTT
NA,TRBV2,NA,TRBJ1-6,CASRVLGSSYNSPLHF,TGTGCCAGCCGGGTTTTGGGGAGCTCCTATAATTCACCCCTCCACTTT
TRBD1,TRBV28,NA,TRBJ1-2,CASSLRGPDYGYTF,TGTGCCAGCAGTTTAAGGGGGCCAGACTATGGCTACACCTTC
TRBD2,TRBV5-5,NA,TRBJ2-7,CASSLFPSGPYEQYF,TGTGCCAGCAGCTTGTTTCCTAGCGGACCCTACGAGCAGTACTTC
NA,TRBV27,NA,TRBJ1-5,CASSTGGNQPQHF,TGTGCCAGCAGTACGGGGGGCAATCAGCCCCAGCATTTT
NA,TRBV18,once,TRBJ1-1,CASSPGGHPNTEAFF,TGTGCCAGCTCACCAGGAGGCCACCCGAACACTGAAGCTTTCTTT
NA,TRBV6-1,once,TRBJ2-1,CASSEEFAEFF,TGTGCCAGCAGTGAGGAATTCGCGGAGTTCTTC
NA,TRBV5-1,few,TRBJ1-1,CASSLGLQNTEAFF,TGCGCCAGCAGCCTGGGACTGCAGAACACTGAAGCTTTCTTT
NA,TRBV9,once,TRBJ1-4,CASSVDSGFNEKLFF,TGTGCCAGCAGCGTAGATTCGGGGTTTAATGAAAAACTGTTTTTT
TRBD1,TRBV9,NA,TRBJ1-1,CASSVGEGAMNTEAFF,TGTGCCAGCAGCGTGGGTGAGGGGGCGATGAACACTGAAGCTTTCTTT
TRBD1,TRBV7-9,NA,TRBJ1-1,CASSFRDRGMNTEAFF,TGTGCCAGCAGCTTTAGGGACAGGGGCATGAACACTGAAGCTTTCTTT